The text below deals with one T cell receptor beta chain. Its antigen remains unknown. This PCR relied on a set of 60 Vbeta primers and 13 Jbeta primers. Using immunoSEQ multiplex PCR, the repertoire was profiled, and TCRdb retains in-frame clones only, with some absent. The data hold 130,000 to 150,000 clones, with over 65% observed a single time. CDR1 SQVTM and CDR2 ANQGSEA come from the germline V gene. The CDR3 totals 13 residues. V dropped 7 bases and J dropped 2; count of bases not matched to a gene: 8. This specimen comes from a study of cytomegalovirus exposure and HLA in healthy donors. Points from the study as a whole: Later analysis identified several of the most significant clusters that appeared linked to common viral pathogens.

The sample consisted of PBMCs. The genes are TRBV29-1 and TRBJ2-7, with TRBD1 matching 7 bases. The sequence came from a man aged 40-49 years in good health and CMV-seropositive. CDR3 residues: CSALGQGAYEQYF. The CDR3 coding sequence is TGCAGCGCTCTAGGCCAGGGGGCCTACGAGCAGTACTTC.